This T cell receptor beta chain was documented in a study of early T cells in non-severe SARS-CoV-2 infection. Individual cDNA molecules were tagged with unique molecular identifiers, the study reported. TCRdb redid the calling of the 5' RACE reads with MiXCR, one entry per CDR3 protein. The profile covers 100,000 or so distinct CDR3 sequences, with around 13% appearing a single time and approximately 6% taken by the ten largest. Looked up from germline, CDR1 is MDHEN and CDR2 is SYDVKM. With V trimmed by 2 bases and J by 3 bases, 7 bases remained unmatched. This CDR3 is built from 16 residues. This clonotype has more than one count but fewer than ten.

This clonotype was sampled from an adult who was a healthcare worker with PCR-confirmed SARS-CoV-2 infection or an uninfected control (not recorded which). The chain links TRBV28 to TRBJ2-3; 8 nucleotides align to TRBD2. The sequencing sample was made of whole blood. CDR3 in DNA: TGTGCCAGCAGTTTAATCCGCCCTAGCGGGACAGATACGCAGTATTTT. The encoded protein is CASSLIRPSGTDTQYF.